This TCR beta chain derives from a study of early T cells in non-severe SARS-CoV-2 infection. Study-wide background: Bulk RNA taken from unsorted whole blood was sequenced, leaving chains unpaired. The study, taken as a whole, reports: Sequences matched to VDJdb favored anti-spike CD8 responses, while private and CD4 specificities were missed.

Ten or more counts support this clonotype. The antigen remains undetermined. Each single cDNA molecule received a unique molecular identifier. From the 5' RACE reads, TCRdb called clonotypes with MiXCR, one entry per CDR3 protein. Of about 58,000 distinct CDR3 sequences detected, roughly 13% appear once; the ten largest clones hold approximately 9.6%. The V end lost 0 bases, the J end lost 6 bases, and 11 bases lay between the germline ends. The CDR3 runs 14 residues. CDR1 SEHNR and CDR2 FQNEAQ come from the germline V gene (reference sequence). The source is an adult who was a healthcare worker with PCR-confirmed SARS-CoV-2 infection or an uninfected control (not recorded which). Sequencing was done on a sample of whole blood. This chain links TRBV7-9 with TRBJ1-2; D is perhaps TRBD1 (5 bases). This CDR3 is CASSLAAGLHGYTF. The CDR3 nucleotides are TGTGCCAGCAGCTTAGCAGCGGGGCTACATGGCTACACCTTC.